This T cell receptor beta chain was recovered during a study of blood T cell repertoires in COVID-19. CDR1 is SGHAT and CDR2 is FQDESV in the germline V gene (reference sequence). The CDR3 has 15 amino acids. V gave up 2 bases and J gave up 3 bases; unmatched junction bases: 5. Produced via immunoSEQ multiplex PCR; TCRdb's table is partial and in-frame only. This table holds about 100,000 clones, approximately 90% found once. What was sequenced was peripheral blood. This chain joins TRBV11-1 and TRBJ2-7; 9 nucleotides line up with TRBD1. This sequence was found in a man aged 60 to 69 with acute or convalescent COVID-19. CDR3 in amino acids: CASSLTGQGDYEQYF. CDR3 nucleotide sequence: TGTGCCAGCAGCTTAACGGGACAGGGAGACTACGAGCAGTACTTC. The full variable domain, rest sourced from reference TRBV11-1 and TRBJ2-7, is EAEVAQSPRYKITEKSQAVAFWCDPISGHATLYWYRQILGQGPELLVQFQDESVVDDSQLPKDRFSAERLKGVDSTLKIQPAELGDSAMYLCASSLTGQGDYEQYFGPGTRLTVT.